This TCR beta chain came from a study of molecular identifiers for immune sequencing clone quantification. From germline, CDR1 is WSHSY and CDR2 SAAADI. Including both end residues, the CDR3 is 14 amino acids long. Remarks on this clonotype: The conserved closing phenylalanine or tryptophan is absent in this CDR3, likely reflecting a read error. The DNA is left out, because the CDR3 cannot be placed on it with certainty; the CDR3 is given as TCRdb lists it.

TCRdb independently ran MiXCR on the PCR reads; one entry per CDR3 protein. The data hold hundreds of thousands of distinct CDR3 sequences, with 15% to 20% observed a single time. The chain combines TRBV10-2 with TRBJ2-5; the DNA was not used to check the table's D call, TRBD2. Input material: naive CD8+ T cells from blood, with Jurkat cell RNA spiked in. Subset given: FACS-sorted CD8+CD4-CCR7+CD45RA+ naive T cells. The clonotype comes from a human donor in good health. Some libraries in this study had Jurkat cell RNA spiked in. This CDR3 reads CASTSVKSQETQSP.